The 26 T cell receptor beta chains reported below all come from one sample, sequenced in a study of cytomegalovirus exposure and HLA in healthy donors. PCR primers comprised 60 Vbeta and 13 Jbeta primers. Produced via immunoSEQ multiplex PCR; TCRdb's table is partial and in-frame only. The table includes 90,000 to 140,000 clones, roughly three quarters detected once. Source material: PBMCs. These receptor sequences come from a man aged 30 to 45 in good health and CMV-seronegative.

J is TRBJ1-4 and V is TRBV5-4; D is possibly TRBD1 (6 bases). Germline CDR1 reads SGHNT; CDR2 reads YYREEE (reference sequence). Deletions cut 4 bases from V and 7 bases from J, with 17 bases between. The CDR3 runs to 15 residues. CDR3 residues: CASSTRGHDGEKLFF. CDR3 sequence (DNA): TGTGCCAGCAGCACCCGGGGACATGACGGTGAAAAACTGTTTTTT.

The chain joins TRBV20-1 to TRBJ2-7; a weak D match, TRBD1 (6 bases). V gave up 3 bases and J gave up 5 bases, with 8 bases separating them. From germline, CDR1 is DFQATT and CDR2 SNEGSKA (reference sequence). This CDR3 is 11 amino acids long. The CDR3, as DNA: TGCAGTGCTAGGGGGGCAGACGAGCAGTACTTC. Amino acid sequence: CSARGADEQYF.

The genes are TRBV4-1 and TRBJ2-5; 7 bases align to TRBD2. The better agreement between TRBJ2-7 and the DNA end casts doubt on the J call. The CDR3 length is 17 residues. From germline, CDR1 is MGHRA and CDR2 YSYEKL. This chain's CDR3 is CASSQDPTGRVDREQYF. The CDR3 nucleotides read TGCGCCAGCAGCCAAGATCCGACGGGGAGGGTAGATCGCGAGCAGTACTTC.

This clone showed up just once. The chain employs TRBV5-1 and TRBJ2-7, with TRBD2 matching 13 bases. Germline V CDR1 and CDR2: SGHRS, YFSETQ. CDR3 size: 15 residues. With 4 bases clipped from V and 4 bases from J, the junction kept 5 bases outside the gene matches. DNA of the CDR3: TGCGCCAGCAGCGGGGGACTAGCGGGAAAGTACGAGCAGTACTTC. It is translated as CASSGGLAGKYEQYF.

There are a few counts of this clone. The rearrangement links TRBV28 to TRBJ2-5; 9 bases align to TRBD1. CDR3 length equals 16 residues. From germline, CDR1 is MDHEN and CDR2 SYDVKM. V lost 6 bases to trimming and J lost 1 base; unmatched junction nucleotides: 9. This CDR3 is CASRPRDRATQETQYF. In nucleotides, the CDR3 is TGTGCCAGCAGACCCAGGGACAGGGCAACCCAAGAGACCCAGTACTTC.

This rearrangement joins TRBV30 to TRBJ1-5, with TRBD1 matching 8 bases. Germline-derived CDR1 and CDR2 are GTSNPN and SVGIG (reference sequence). There are 15 residues in the CDR3. J was trimmed by 4 bases and V by 2 bases; bases with no gene match: 7. CDR3 sequence: CAWSPDRVGNQPQHF. The CDR3 coding sequence is TGTGCCTGGAGTCCGGACAGGGTTGGGAATCAGCCCCAGCATTTT.

The genes are TRBV2 and TRBJ1-1, with D maybe TRBD1 (5 bases). CDR1 and CDR2 from the germline V gene are SNHLY and FYNNEI. CDR3 size: 14 residues. V lost 6 bases and J 4 bases, leaving 15 bases between the germline ends. DNA for the CDR3: TGTGCCAGCAGGTCCGCAGGGAGGGGCACTGAAGCTTTCTTT. Its translation is CASRSAGRGTEAFF.

The J gene is TRBJ1-2, the V gene TRBV6-5; 10 nucleotides match TRBD1. The CDR3 length is 15 residues. From germline, CDR1 is MNHEY and CDR2 SVGAGI. The junction had 7 bases not matched to a gene; V was cut back by 6 bases and J by 3 bases. CDR3 residues: CASRTSGTGDYGYTF. CDR3 coding DNA: TGTGCCAGCAGAACCTCCGGGACAGGGGACTATGGCTACACCTTC.

The chain employs TRBV4-3 and TRBJ2-3; D call uncertain. Trimming pared 1 base from V and 4 bases from J, leaving 6 bases between. From germline, CDR1 is LGHNA and CDR2 YSLEER. The CDR3 sequence is 13 residues long. DNA of the CDR3: TGCGCCAGCAGCCAAGGAGTTTCAGATACGCAGTATTTT. Translated: CASSQGVSDTQYF.

About this clone: Mismatch with germline at one junction end may stem from a read error. CDR3 coding DNA: TGTGCCAGCGGCTTGCTCAACATTGAAGCTTTCTTT. Its protein is CASGLLNIEAFF. V is TRBV5-6 and J is TRBJ1-1; D gene ambiguous. Germline V lookup: CDR1 SGHDT, CDR2 YYEEEE. This CDR3 comprises 12 residues.

The chain carries TRBV5-1 and TRBJ2-7; TRBD1 might be the D (5 bases). The CDR3 is made up of 14 amino acids. Germline CDR1 and CDR2: SGHRS and YFSETQ. V was cut by 4 bases and J by 3 bases, with 14 bases left in between. CDR3 DNA: TGCGCCAGCAGCAGAACAGACAGCCGCTACGAGCAGTACTTC. It is translated as CASSRTDSRYEQYF.

The chain recombines TRBV18 with TRBJ2-5, with a tentative D call TRBD2 (7 bases). With 2 bases removed from V and 2 bases from J, the gap between germline ends came to 15 bases. CDR3 length: 16 amino acids. CDR1 is KGHSH, CDR2 LQKENI, per germline. In DNA, the CDR3 is TGTGCCAGCTCACCATCAGGACTAGGGGGGCAAGAGACCCAGTACTTC. It is translated as CASSPSGLGGQETQYF.

CDR3 nucleotide sequence: TGTGCCAGCAGCCCCCCAGGGGGCGAAGGAAACACCATATATTTT. Its translation: CASSPPGGEGNTIYF. This rearrangement joins TRBV11-3 to TRBJ1-3, with 8 bases identical to TRBD1. V trimming: 5 bases; J trimming: 4 bases; junction bases outside the gene matches: 7. This CDR3 comprises 15 residues. The germline V gene has CDR1 SGHNT and CDR2 YENEEA.

The chain uses TRBV7-9 and TRBJ2-5; TRBD1 aligns across 7 bases. V trimming: 5 bases; J trimming: 5 bases; junction bases outside the gene matches: 11. CDR1 and CDR2 (germline): SEHNR, FQNEAQ (reference sequence). The CDR3 length is 15 residues. This CDR3 is CASSPGDSGRETQYF. CDR3 DNA: TGTGCCAGCAGCCCAGGGGACAGCGGCCGTGAGACCCAGTACTTC.

The DNA of the CDR3 is TGTGCCAGCTCGAGGTACAATGAGCAGTTCTTC. Its protein is CASSRYNEQFF. The chain links TRBV11-1 to TRBJ2-1, with D hard to call. This CDR3 is built from 11 residues. Per the germline V gene, CDR1 is SGHAT and CDR2 is FQDESV (reference sequence). The V gene lost 8 bases and the J gene lost 4 bases, with 6 bases spanning the gap.

V and J are TRBV21-1 and TRBJ2-2; the table calls TRBD1, which could not be checked here. TRBV21-1 is listed as a pseudogene. CDR3 size: 15 residues. The CDR3 loop is CASRLGARNTGELFF. The CDR3 DNA follows: TGTGCCAGCAGATTAGGGGCTAGGAACACCGGGGAGCTGTTTTTT.

The V call is TRBV11-3, the J call TRBJ2-7; 8 bases map to TRBD2. Germline V lookup: CDR1 SGHNT, CDR2 YENEEA. V gave up 5 bases and J gave up 6 bases; unmatched junction bases: 9. The CDR3 is made up of 14 amino acids. This CDR3 is CASSPSAGGGEQYF. The CDR3 region has the DNA TGTGCCAGCAGCCCCTCCGCGGGGGGTGGCGAGCAGTACTTC.

The rearrangement uses TRBV30 and TRBJ1-3; 9 nucleotides line up with TRBD1. Germline values: CDR1 GTSNPN, CDR2 SVGIG (reference sequence). This CDR3 is built from 13 residues. J was trimmed by 3 bases and V by 7 bases; bases with no gene match: 4. The DNA for the CDR3 is TGTGCCTTTAACAGGGGGCTTGGAAACACCATATATTTT. Its protein product is CAFNRGLGNTIYF.

The chain has TRBV2 and TRBJ2-3; no firm D call. CDR3 length: 13 residues. Per germline, CDR1 SNHLY and CDR2 FYNNEI. V was trimmed by 4 bases and J by 3 bases, leaving 8 bases between them. This CDR3 is CASSGAKTDTQYF. CDR3 in DNA: TGTGCCAGCAGTGGGGCGAAGACAGATACGCAGTATTTT.

The rearrangement uses TRBV4-2 and TRBJ2-5; 12 bases agree with TRBD2. This CDR3 region has 18 residues. V was clipped by 2 bases and J by 3 bases; unmatched bases: 10. Germline CDR1 is LGHNA and CDR2 is YNFKEQ. CDR3 amino acids: CASSQSPVRLAGEETQYF. The CDR3 DNA reads TGTGCCAGCAGCCAAAGCCCCGTCCGACTAGCGGGAGAAGAGACCCAGTACTTC.

The chain recombines TRBV19 with TRBJ1-4, with D maybe TRBD1 (6 bases). V lost 6 bases, J lost 7 bases, and 21 bases lay in between. From germline, CDR1 is LNHDA and CDR2 SQIVND (reference sequence). This CDR3 is built from 16 residues. DNA of the CDR3: TGTGCCAGTAGCTCTCCGGTCGGCAGGGGTTTTGAAAAACTGTTTTTT. It encodes CASSSPVGRGFEKLFF.

This clone has a handful of counts. The genes are TRBV10-2 and TRBJ2-7, with D perhaps TRBD1 (5 bases). The CDR3 is made up of 13 amino acids. Between the trimmed V and J ends, which lost 3 bases and 2 bases, there was a span of 8 bases. CDR1 and CDR2 (germline): WSHSY, SAAADI. CDR3 in DNA: TGCGCCAGCAGTGATGGCAGGGCCTACGAGCAGTACTTC. Amino acids: CASSDGRAYEQYF.

This clone was counted between two and nine times. The rearrangement uses TRBV28 and TRBJ2-7; no clear D gene. With 3 bases removed from V and 0 bases from J, the gap between germline ends came to 12 bases. Per the germline V gene, CDR1 is MDHEN and CDR2 is SYDVKM. This CDR3 is 15 amino acids long. The CDR3 nucleotides read TGTGCCAGCAGTTTTTCAGGCTATAGCTCCTACGAGCAGTACTTC. It encodes CASSFSGYSSYEQYF.

This chain connects TRBV5-1 to TRBJ2-5, with 7 bases aligning to TRBD2. The CDR3 totals 17 residues. Looked up from germline, CDR1 is SGHRS and CDR2 is YFSETQ. Trimming took 2 bases from V and 3 from J; bases not matched to a gene: 13. The CDR3 reads CASSLGVVGAGKETQYF. The CDR3 DNA reads as TGCGCCAGCAGCTTAGGAGTGGTGGGAGCGGGGAAAGAGACCCAGTACTTC.

This clone has more than one count but fewer than ten. The chain couples TRBV10-3 to TRBJ2-7; 7 bases match TRBD2. Per the germline V gene, CDR1 is ENHRY and CDR2 is SYGVKD. Germline trimming cut 2 bases from V and 4 bases from J; bases unmatched to any gene: 5. The CDR3 is 14 residues long. The chain's CDR3 is CAISEAGTNYEQYF. As DNA, the CDR3 is TGTGCCATCAGTGAGGCAGGGACTAATTACGAGCAGTACTTC.

The V gene is TRBV30, the J gene TRBJ2-2; 7 nucleotides align to TRBD2. V dropped 3 bases and J dropped 2; count of bases not matched to a gene: 12. Germline V gene lookup returns CDR1 GTSNPN and CDR2 SVGIG (reference sequence). The length of the CDR3 is 17 residues. The CDR3 loop reads CAWSAESAGVNTGELFF. DNA for the CDR3: TGTGCCTGGAGCGCCGAATCCGCGGGGGTAAACACCGGGGAGCTGTTTTTT. The variable domain in full, with the rest retrieved from reference TRBV30 and TRBJ2-2, is SQTIHQWPATLVQPVGSPLSLECTVEGTSNPNLYWYRQAAGRGLQLLFYSVGIGQISSEVPQNLSASRPQDRQFILSSKKLLLSDSGFYLCAWSAESAGVNTGELFFGEGSRLTVL.